One sample yielded the 17 T cell receptor beta chains listed below, sequenced in a study of liver allograft versus peripheral blood T cells. In the study overall: What was compared were the T cell receptor repertoires in transplanted livers and those in the peripheral blood of recipients.

TCRdb reprocessed the reads via MiXCR and lists one record per CDR3 protein. The repertoire holds some 10,000 distinct CDR3 sequences, with approximately 19% as singletons. These receptors were collected from a human patient who had a liver transplant. A share of the T cells may be of graft donor origin.

By frequency in the sample, this clonotype is medium-sized (0.01 to 0.1%). The CDR3 is CASSQAHNYGYTF. Written as DNA, the CDR3 is TGTGCCAGCAGCCAAGCTCATAACTATGGCTACACCTTC. This chain links TRBV14 with TRBJ1-2; D is unclear. V was trimmed by 1 base and J by 1 base, leaving 4 bases between them. The CDR3 sequence is 13 residues long. Germline CDR1 reads SGHDN; CDR2 reads FVKESK.

This clonotype is classed as medium-sized. The chain carries TRBV18 and TRBJ1-1; 8 bases align to TRBD1. Germline V gives CDR1 KGHSH, CDR2 LQKENI. The V segment lost 3 bases and the J segment 1 base; nucleotides outside the gene matches: 4. This CDR3 has 15 residues. CDR3 region: CASSPDRARNTEAFF. Written as DNA, the CDR3 is TGTGCCAGCTCACCGGACAGGGCCAGGAACACTGAAGCTTTCTTT.

This chain links TRBV20-1 with TRBJ1-2, with 8 bases aligning to TRBD1. CDR3 length: 14 amino acids. V lost 6 bases, J lost 1 base, and 7 bases stayed unmatched. The germline V gene has CDR1 DFQATT and CDR2 SNEGSKA (reference sequence). CDR3 in DNA: TGCAGTGCGGCAGGGGGCTTGTATAACTATGGCTACACCTTC. This gives the protein CSAAGGLYNYGYTF.

This clonotype came up many times. The rearrangement uses TRBV29-1 and TRBJ1-2; no reliable D call. V shed 5 bases and J shed 4 bases, with 14 bases lying between them. Per the germline V gene, CDR1 is SQVTM and CDR2 is ANQGSEA. The CDR3 length is 13 residues. The CDR3 region is CSVNLLGSYGYTF. The CDR3 DNA reads TGCAGCGTTAATTTACTGGGATCCTATGGCTACACCTTC.

The J gene is TRBJ1-1, the V gene TRBV7-9; D perhaps matches TRBD1 (5 bases). The CDR3 runs 14 residues. Germline V gives CDR1 SEHNR, CDR2 FQNEAQ (reference sequence). Between the trimmed V and J ends, which lost 5 bases and 5 bases, there was a span of 15 bases. Written as DNA, the CDR3 is TGTGCCAGCAGCGACGACAGATCAAGAACTGAAGCTTTCTTT. The encoded protein is CASSDDRSRTEAFF.

This clonotype was recorded at least ten times. This chain joins TRBV7-9 and TRBJ1-6; D gene ambiguous. The CDR3 sequence is 15 residues long. Germline CDR1 reads SEHNR; CDR2 reads FQNEAQ (reference sequence). Between the trimmed V and J ends, which lost 1 base and 7 bases, there was a span of 11 bases. The CDR3 here is CASSLVGLGNSPLHF. The CDR3 bases are TGTGCCAGCAGCTTAGTCGGACTGGGAAATTCACCCCTCCACTTT.

On this clonotype itself: This may be a read error, as it is one base from a much larger clone. The V and J genes are TRBV6-2 or TRBV6-3 and TRBJ2-3; tentatively, D is TRBD1 (5 bases). The CDR3 is 14 residues long. Germline assignment: CDR1 MNHEY and CDR2 SVGEGT. The chain's CDR3 is CASSYRGYADAQYF. CDR3 bases: TGTGCCAGCAGTTACAGGGGATACGCAGATGCGCAGTATTTT.

This clonotype was seen ten or more times. CDR3 region: CASSPSGPSYEQYF. DNA for the CDR3: TGTGCCAGTAGTCCAAGCGGTCCTTCCTACGAGCAGTACTTC. The V and J genes are TRBV19 and TRBJ2-7; maybe TRBD2 (5 bases). The CDR3 spans 14 residues. V was pared by 5 bases and J by 1 base, with 12 bases between. CDR1 is LNHDA, CDR2 SQIVND, per germline (reference sequence).

The rearrangement uses TRBV30 and TRBJ2-6, with no clear D. This CDR3 contains 15 residues. Trimming stripped 0 bases from V and 2 bases from J, with 8 bases between. Germline values: CDR1 GTSNPN, CDR2 SVGIG (reference sequence). In DNA form, the CDR3 reads TGTGCCTGGAGTGTAGGGTTCGCTGGGGCCAACGTCCTGACTTTC. This gives the protein CAWSVGFAGANVLTF. Combining the CDR3 with reference TRBV30 and TRBJ2-6 gives the whole variable domain SQTIHQWPATLVQPVGSPLSLECTVEGTSNPNLYWYRQAAGRGLQLLFYSVGIGQISSEVPQNLSASRPQDRQFILSSKKLLLSDSGFYLCAWSVGFAGANVLTFGAGSRLTVL.

On this clonotype itself: Possible read error: a much larger clone is one base away. The chain carries TRBV15 and TRBJ2-1, with D unresolved. The CDR3 totals 14 residues. Looked up from germline, CDR1 is LNHNV and CDR2 is YYDKDF (reference sequence). The CDR3 loop reads CVTSRASTWDEQFF. CDR3 nucleotides: TGTGTCACCAGCAGAGCCTCGACCTGGGATGAGCAGTTCTTC.

By proportion, this clonotype is medium-sized (0.01 to 0.1%). The chain employs TRBV19 and TRBJ1-6, with D unclear. This CDR3 has 13 amino acids. V lost 7 bases and J lost 5, with 9 bases in between. CDR1 LNHDA and CDR2 SQIVND come from the germline V gene (reference sequence). The CDR3 region has the DNA TGTGCCAGTACTTTCACCCATAATTCACCCCTCCACTTT. Protein sequence: CASTFTHNSPLHF.

There are many counts of this clonotype. This chain links TRBV10-3 with TRBJ2-7; 11 bases match TRBD2. The V gene's germline CDR1 is ENHRY and CDR2 SYGVKD. With V trimmed by 0 bases and J by 5 bases, 6 bases remained unmatched. The CDR3 totals 16 residues. The CDR3 nucleotides are TGTGCCATCAGTGAGTCGCTAGCGGGGGGTTACGACGAGCAGTACTTC. Protein sequence: CAISESLAGGYDEQYF.

The sample holds a few counts of this clonotype. The rearrangement joins TRBV28 to TRBJ2-3; the D gene is possibly TRBD1 (6 bases). The germline V gene encodes CDR1 MDHEN and CDR2 SYDVKM. This CDR3 is built from 13 residues. The V end lost 5 bases, the J end lost 5 bases, and 11 bases lay between the germline ends. CDR3 region: CASSLQGKDTQYF. In nucleotides, the CDR3 is TGTGCCAGCAGTCTGCAGGGGAAAGATACGCAGTATTTT.

This clonotype occurred a few times. This rearrangement joins TRBV20-1 to TRBJ1-2; perhaps TRBD1 as D (6 bases). Deletions cut 6 bases from V and 4 bases from J, with 15 bases between. Germline assignment: CDR1 DFQATT and CDR2 SNEGSKA (reference sequence). The CDR3 has 13 amino acids. The CDR3 DNA follows: TGCAGTGCCTCTTCCAGGGGCGGCTATGGCTACACCTTC. Translated, it gives CSASSRGGYGYTF.

This clonotype is medium-sized within its sample. As DNA, the CDR3 is TGTGCCAGCATTGGGACAGGGGGCATTCACACTGAAGCTTTCTTT. Translating it yields CASIGTGGIHTEAFF. The V call is TRBV6-1, the J call TRBJ1-1; 12 nucleotides agree with TRBD1. This CDR3 has 15 residues. V lost 7 bases, J lost 3 bases, and 6 bases stayed unmatched. Germline CDR1 is MNHNS and CDR2 is SASEGT.

The sample holds a few counts of this clonotype. The chain uses TRBV7-9 and TRBJ2-1, with D possibly matching TRBD2 (5 bases). The CDR3 consists of 14 residues. Germline CDR1 SEHNR, CDR2 FQNEAQ (reference sequence). V was cut by 1 base and J by 8 bases, with 12 bases left in between. The CDR3: CASSLGTPLDEQFF. The CDR3 DNA reads as TGTGCCAGCAGCTTAGGGACTCCTCTCGATGAGCAGTTCTTC.

A few counts support this clonotype. The CDR3 DNA reads TGCAGTGCTTGGGACAGGGGGAACACTGAAGCTTTCTTT. As protein: CSAWDRGNTEAFF. The rearrangement uses TRBV20-1 and TRBJ1-1, with TRBD1 matching 10 bases. With V trimmed by 5 bases and J by 1 base, 1 base remained unmatched. The CDR3 is 13 amino acids. Germline assignment: CDR1 DFQATT and CDR2 SNEGSKA (reference sequence).